The 22 T cell receptor beta chains presented below share a single source sample, sequenced in a study of blood T cell repertoires in COVID-19. Repertoires were generated with immunoSEQ multiplex PCR, while TCRdb's copy carries only in-frame clones and drops some. The table has approximately 82,000 clones, around 83% seen once. The sample was peripheral blood. The source of these receptors is a woman aged 60-75 years with acute or convalescent COVID-19.

V is TRBV11-3 and J is TRBJ1-1; 9 bases fit TRBD1. The junction had 10 bases not matched to a gene; V was cut back by 4 bases and J by 7 bases. From germline, CDR1 is SGHNT and CDR2 YENEEA. The CDR3 totals 15 residues. CDR3: CASSSGTGRGGEAFF. CDR3 in DNA: TGTGCCAGCAGCTCAGGGACAGGGCGTGGGGGTGAAGCTTTCTTT.

The chain is built from TRBV7-2 and TRBJ1-6; the match to TRBD1 covers 8 bases. The CDR3 length is 15 residues. CDR1 is SGHTA, CDR2 FQGNSA, per germline. The V gene end was trimmed by 3 bases and the J gene end by 7 bases; junction bases not matched to a gene: 5. CDR3 DNA: TGTGCCAGCAGCTTGGGACAGGCAAGAAATTCACCCCTCCACTTT. It is translated as CASSLGQARNSPLHF. Full variable domain (missing parts from reference TRBV7-2 and TRBJ1-6): GAGVSQSPSNKVTEKGKDVELRCDPISGHTALYWYRQSLGQGLEFLIYFQGNSAPDKSGLPSDRFSAERTGGSVSTLTIQRTQQEDSAVYLCASSLGQARNSPLHFGNGTRLTVT.

The V and J genes are TRBV6-1 and TRBJ2-7; 14 bases fit TRBD2. CDR3 length: 16 amino acids. The V and J ends lost 4 bases and 5 bases, in that order; junction bases with no gene match: 7. In germline, CDR1 is MNHNS, CDR2 SASEGT. The CDR3 loop is CASSGGLAGGRHEQYF. DNA of the CDR3: TGTGCCAGCAGTGGCGGACTAGCGGGGGGCCGCCACGAGCAGTACTTC.

The V gene is TRBV11-2, the J gene TRBJ2-7; 7 nucleotides match TRBD1. Trimming took 5 bases from V and 0 from J; bases not matched to a gene: 1. Germline loops: CDR1 SGHAT, CDR2 FQNNGV. The CDR3 runs to 13 residues. CDR3 sequence: CASSRDSSYEQYF. The CDR3 DNA is TGTGCCAGCAGCCGGGACAGCTCCTACGAGCAGTACTTC. The variable domain in full, with the rest retrieved from reference TRBV11-2 and TRBJ2-7, is EAGVAQSPRYKIIEKRQSVAFWCNPISGHATLYWYQQILGQGPKLLIQFQNNGVVDDSQLPKDRFSAERLKGVDSTLKIQPAKLEDSAVYLCASSRDSSYEQYFGPGTRLTVT.

This chain joins TRBV27 and TRBJ2-2, with TRBD1 identical over 9 bases. This CDR3 has 15 residues. V was clipped by 6 bases and J by 4 bases; unmatched bases: 6. The V gene's germline CDR1 is MNHEY and CDR2 SMNVEV (reference sequence). CDR3 protein: CASSAGQGPTGELFF. The CDR3 region has the DNA TGTGCCAGCAGCGCGGGACAGGGTCCCACCGGGGAGCTGTTTTTT.

The rearrangement uses TRBV6-6 and TRBJ1-5, with a possible D match to TRBD1 (5 bases). The CDR3 runs 13 residues. Germline V gene data show CDR1 as MNHNY and CDR2 as SVGAGI (reference sequence). CDR3 protein: CAGGGYSNQPQHF. The CDR3 DNA reads TGTGCGGGGGGAGGTTATAGCAATCAGCCCCAGCATTTT.

V gene TRBV5-1 combines with J gene TRBJ1-1; no clear D gene. This CDR3 spans 17 amino acids. Germline V gene sequence: CDR1 SGHRS, CDR2 YFSETQ. V was trimmed by 1 base and J by 11 bases, leaving 27 bases between them. CDR3 in amino acids: CASSLFTHGTAGTDAFF. DNA for the CDR3: TGCGCCAGCAGCTTGTTCACTCATGGAACAGCCGGAACAGACGCTTTCTTT.

V is TRBV4-1 and J is TRBJ2-3; 7 bases line up with TRBD2. Germline V lookup: CDR1 MGHRA, CDR2 YSYEKL. The junction had 4 bases not matched to a gene; V was cut back by 0 bases and J by 4 bases. The CDR3 consists of 15 residues. The CDR3 spells CASSQDRGSPDTQYF. The CDR3 DNA is TGCGCCAGCAGCCAAGATCGCGGGAGCCCAGATACGCAGTATTTT.

The chain links TRBV3-1 (or the pseudogene TRBV3-2) to TRBJ1-2, with D possibly matching TRBD1 (6 bases). The CDR3 runs to 15 residues. V was trimmed by 1 base and J by 6 bases, leaving 15 bases between them. The V gene's germline CDR1 is LGHDT and CDR2 YNNKEL (reference sequence). In nucleotides, the CDR3 is TGTGCCAGCAGCCAAGTACCAGGGGATAGGAATGGCTACACCTTC. It codes for CASSQVPGDRNGYTF.

The rearrangement joins TRBV7-9 to TRBJ1-5; 7 nucleotides align to TRBD1. This CDR3 spans 15 amino acids. Germline CDR1 is SEHNR and CDR2 is FQNEAQ (reference sequence). Trimming at V came to 1 base and at J to 10 bases, leaving 10 bases not matched to a gene. The CDR3 bases are TGTGCCAGCAGCTTAGGAGGCAGGGGGGATGCACCCCAGCATTTT. It yields the protein CASSLGGRGDAPQHF.

This clone was detected only once. The chain has TRBV19 and TRBJ1-2, with 10 bases fitting TRBD1. The CDR3 totals 14 residues. Germline CDR1 and CDR2: LNHDA and SQIVND (reference sequence). The trim removed 6 bases at V and 3 bases at J, leaving 4 bases unmatched. The CDR3 DNA reads as TGTGCCAGTAGCGGACAGGGGGTGGACTATGGCTACACCTTC. Its protein product is CASSGQGVDYGYTF.

The rearrangement links TRBV2 to TRBJ1-2; the D is unclear. CDR1 is SNHLY and CDR2 is FYNNEI in the germline V gene. This CDR3 comprises 12 residues. Trimming took 3 bases from V and 5 from J, leaving 7 bases between them. The CDR3 nucleotides read TGTGCCAGCAGTGACGTATTTTATGGCTACACCTTC. Residues: CASSDVFYGYTF.

The rearrangement uses TRBV19 and TRBJ1-2, with 8 bases identical to TRBD1. V lost 5 bases, J lost 0 bases, and 11 bases stayed unmatched. CDR1 is LNHDA, CDR2 SQIVND, per germline (reference sequence). The CDR3 extends over 17 amino acids. CDR3 loop: CASSPRTGFRSNYGYTF. The CDR3 DNA is TGTGCCAGTAGTCCACGGACAGGGTTTCGCTCTAACTATGGCTACACCTTC.

The chain links TRBV5-1 to TRBJ1-1; 9 bases agree with TRBD1. Germline-derived CDR1 and CDR2 are SGHRS and YFSETQ. This CDR3 comprises 15 residues. The V and J ends lost 7 bases and 4 bases, in that order; junction bases with no gene match: 11. CDR3 nucleotide sequence: TGCGCCAGCGGCTCGCGGACAGGGGTGTTCACTGAAGCTTTCTTT. Translated: CASGSRTGVFTEAFF. The variable domain in full, completed from reference TRBV5-1 and TRBJ1-1, reads KAGVTQTPRYLIKTRGQQVTLSCSPISGHRSVSWYQQTPGQGLQFLFEYFSETQRNKGNFPGRFSGRQFSNSRSEMNVSTLELGDSALYLCASGSRTGVFTEAFFGQGTRLTVV.

In this sample, this clone turned up a few times. The V and J genes are TRBV7-2 and TRBJ1-2; no reliable D call. The germline V gene encodes CDR1 SGHTA and CDR2 FQGNSA. V lost 1 base to trimming and J lost 4 bases, with 13 bases between them. The CDR3 has 15 amino acids. This CDR3 reads CASSLVMGGPYGYTF. CDR3 DNA: TGTGCCAGCAGCTTAGTCATGGGAGGGCCCTATGGCTACACCTTC.

The chain joins TRBV11-3 to TRBJ1-1; TRBD1 matches at 7 bases. CDR1 SGHNT and CDR2 YENEEA come from the germline V gene. The ends lost 3 bases at V and 4 bases at J; junction bases unmatched: 8. The CDR3 loop spans 15 amino acids. The CDR3 sequence is CASSFSIRGVTEAFF. CDR3 nucleotides: TGTGCCAGCAGCTTTAGCATCAGGGGGGTCACTGAAGCTTTCTTT.

The chain links TRBV2 to TRBJ2-5; D remains ambiguous. V was pared by 2 bases and J by 9 bases, with 10 bases between. Germline-derived CDR1 and CDR2 are SNHLY and FYNNEI. The CDR3 consists of 12 residues. In DNA, the CDR3 is TGTGCCAGCAGTGAATACTCCGAGGCCCAGTACTTC. Translating it yields CASSEYSEAQYF. Combining the CDR3 with reference TRBV2 and TRBJ2-5 gives the whole variable domain EPEVTQTPSHQVTQMGQEVILRCVPISNHLYFYWYRQILGQKVEFLVSFYNNEISEKSEIFDDQFSVERPDGSNFTLKIRSTKLEDSAMYFCASSEYSEAQYFGPGTRLLVL.

The V gene is TRBV4-1, the J gene TRBJ2-7; D might be TRBD1 (6 bases). Germline V CDR1 and CDR2: MGHRA, YSYEKL. The V gene lost 5 bases and the J gene lost 0 bases, with 14 bases spanning the gap. The CDR3 spans 15 residues. Written as DNA, the CDR3 is TGCGCCAGCAGCTACACGGGACACCTCTCCTACGAGCAGTACTTC. It codes for CASSYTGHLSYEQYF.

J is TRBJ1-2 and V is TRBV10-3, with D possibly matching TRBD1 (6 bases). The V and J ends lost 7 bases and 6 bases respectively, with 12 bases between them. In germline, CDR1 is ENHRY, CDR2 SYGVKD. The CDR3 has 12 residues. Here the CDR3 DNA reads TGTGCCATCATCGGGACACATAATGGCTACACCTTC. Protein sequence: CAIIGTHNGYTF.

This rearrangement joins TRBV18 to TRBJ1-6; D remains ambiguous. Germline CDR1 reads KGHSH; CDR2 reads LQKENI. Trimming cost V 5 bases and J 3 bases, with 17 bases left between them. This CDR3 contains 17 residues. In DNA, the CDR3 is TGTGCCAGCTCAAGATCGATGGAGGCAGACTATAATTCACCCCTCCACTTT. Amino acid sequence: CASSRSMEADYNSPLHF. The whole variable domain, filled in from reference TRBV18 and TRBJ1-6, reads NAGVMQNPRHLVRRRGQEARLRCSPMKGHSHVYWYRQLPEEGLKFMVYLQKENIIDESGMPKERFSAEFPKEGPSILRIQQVVRGDSAAYFCASSRSMEADYNSPLHFGNGTRLTVT.

This chain links TRBV5-5 with TRBJ1-2, with 8 positions matching TRBD1. This CDR3 is 15 amino acids long. The trim removed 0 bases at V and 8 bases at J, leaving 9 bases unmatched. The germline V gene has CDR1 SGHKS and CDR2 YYEKEE (reference sequence). The CDR3: CASSLEAGGGGGYTF. The CDR3 nucleotides read TGTGCCAGCAGCTTGGAGGCAGGGGGCGGTGGGGGCTACACCTTC.

V is TRBV5-1 and J is TRBJ2-7, with a possible D match to TRBD1 (6 bases). V was trimmed by 3 bases and J by 7 bases, leaving 17 bases between them. The CDR3 covers 14 residues. Germline V gene lookup returns CDR1 SGHRS and CDR2 YFSETQ. CDR3 nucleotides: TGCGCCAGCAGCTGGGGTTGGGGGCTGGGAGAGCAGTACTTC. This gives the protein CASSWGWGLGEQYF.